A single sample is the source of the 8 T cell receptor beta chains below, sequenced in a study of cytomegalovirus exposure and HLA in healthy donors. In the PCR, 60 Vbeta and 13 Jbeta primers were used. TCRdb's copy holds only in-frame clones and misses some; the assay was immunoSEQ multiplex PCR. The sample shows approximately 200,000 clones, approximately 79% of them seen only once. Material: PBMCs. Every receptor here comes from a man younger than 30 in good health and CMV-seronegative.

V is TRBV7-6 and J is TRBJ1-4; 7 nucleotides align to TRBD1. The germline gives CDR1 SGHVS, CDR2 FNYEAQ. V lost 1 base and J lost 10; bases outside the gene matches: 3. The CDR3 is 13 residues long. CDR3 amino acids: CASSLGDRLKLFF. CDR3 nucleotides: TGTGCCAGCAGCTTAGGGGACAGATTAAAACTGTTTTTT.

The chain couples TRBV9 to TRBJ2-1, with TRBD2 matching over 10 bases. This CDR3 contains 14 residues. Germline values: CDR1 SGDLS, CDR2 YYNGEE. The trim removed 4 bases at V and 10 bases at J, leaving 8 bases unmatched. DNA for the CDR3: TGTGCCAGCAGCTATGAAGCGGGGGGGCGCGAGCAGTTCTTC. This sequence encodes CASSYEAGGREQFF.

This chain connects TRBV12-1 to TRBJ2-7; the table's D call of TRBD2 was not tested on the DNA. TRBV12-1 is marked as a pseudogene. This CDR3 comprises 15 residues. The chain's CDR3 is CASSFCLAVSYEQYF. As DNA, the CDR3 is TGTGCCAGCAGCTTTTGTCTAGCGGTGTCCTACGAGCAGTACTTC.

The CDR3 loop reads CASSFLGPGQGIGEQYF. The CDR3 nucleotides read TGTGCCAGCAGCTTTCTCGGCCCCGGACAGGGAATAGGCGAGCAGTACTTC. The chain couples TRBV5-5 to TRBJ2-7, with 8 bases aligning to TRBD1. The CDR3 sequence is 17 residues long. The J segment lost 6 bases and the V segment lost 2 bases, leaving 16 bases of the junction unmatched. Looked up from germline, CDR1 is SGHKS and CDR2 is YYEKEE (reference sequence).

The gene calls are TRBV30 and TRBJ2-7; perhaps TRBD1 as D (5 bases). The CDR3 contains 16 residues. The V end was cut by 4 bases, the J end by 0 bases, with 19 bases between. Per germline, CDR1 GTSNPN and CDR2 SVGIG (reference sequence). CDR3 loop: CAWNPRWGSSSYEQYF. Here the CDR3 DNA reads TGTGCCTGGAACCCAAGGTGGGGCTCGTCCTCCTACGAGCAGTACTTC.

In DNA form, the CDR3 reads TGTGCCATCCGGGCGGGGGGGCAAGATACGCAGTATTTT. It is translated as CAIRAGGQDTQYF. The J gene is TRBJ2-3, the V gene TRBV10-3; 9 positions agree with TRBD2. Germline V gene data show CDR1 as ENHRY and CDR2 as SYGVKD. The CDR3 has 13 amino acids. Trimming took 8 bases from V and 5 from J; bases not matched to a gene: 5.

The chain uses TRBV11-3 and TRBJ2-3; 9 bases line up with TRBD1. The CDR3 has 15 residues. Germline lookup yields CDR1 SGHNT and CDR2 YENEEA. The V gene end was trimmed by 1 base and the J gene end by 3 bases; junction bases not matched to a gene: 2. Here the CDR3 reads CASSLGGTGTDTQYF. The CDR3, as DNA: TGTGCCAGCAGCTTAGGCGGGACAGGGACAGATACGCAGTATTTT.

The V call is TRBV19, the J call TRBJ1-6, with D hard to call. Germline CDR1 reads LNHDA; CDR2 reads SQIVND (reference sequence). This CDR3 has 16 amino acids. Trimming stripped 0 bases from V and 0 bases from J, with 6 bases between. The CDR3 nucleotides are TGTGCCAGTAGTATAGAGCTAAGCTCCTATAATTCACCCCTCCACTTT. Translated: CASSIELSSYNSPLHF.